This record covers a single T cell receptor beta chain. Read coverage stops 3 residues before the CDR3 terminus; the germline J gene supplies the remainder. The same CDR3 can be traced to other DNA sequences in this sample. The germline gives CDR1 MRHNA, CDR2 SNTAGT. CDR3 length: 15 residues. V was clipped by 10 bases and J by 0 bases, with 17 bases between them. The data derive from a study of T cells in women clearing cervical HPV infection. About the research overall: Blood came at first lesion visit for cases, post-clearance for controls.

Clones were read by immunoSEQ multiplex PCR, and TCRdb kept only the in-frame ones, dropping some. This listing includes tens of thousands of clones. The sample was blood buffy coat. The J gene is TRBJ2-3, the V gene TRBV6-4; possible D gene TRBD2, 6 bases. This sequence was found in a woman aged 18 to 69 with a cervical HPV16 infection that either progressed to CIN3+ or cleared (not recorded which). The sequenced part of the CDR3 DNA is TGTGCCACGAACCCCAGCGGAGGGAGCACAGATACG. Protein: CATNPSGGSTDT. The CDR3 in its entirety is CATNPSGGSTDTQYF.